This TCR beta chain was sequenced in a study of metastatic and nonmetastatic thyroid tumors. Background on the study: Across blood and tumor or nodule tissue, repertoires from malignant and benign thyroid patients were compared with one another.

Using MiXCR, TCRdb reanalyzed the PCR reads. Counted here are around 29,000 clones, less than 25% occurring once; the ten biggest clones make up under 45%. This clone was seen many times. Antigen specificity is unknown. All patients reached thyroid surgery having received no treatment beforehand. General observations from the study: Reports indicated that malignant thyroid tumors showed significantly higher TCR beta diversity than benign nodules did, in blood and tumor.

This receptor was obtained from a female donor with papillary thyroid cancer or a benign thyroid nodule (not recorded which). Some clones in this sample may be carry-over from other donors' samples. The sequenced sample consisted of blood.

The CDR3 coding sequence is TGCAGCGTTGGGACAGGGGACGACTATGGCTACACCTTC. As protein: CSVGTGDDYGYTF. The rearrangement uses TRBV29-1 and TRBJ1-2; 9 nucleotides agree with TRBD1. The CDR3 covers 13 residues. With V trimmed by 4 bases and J by 3 bases, 3 bases remained unmatched. The germline CDR1 and CDR2 sequences are SQVTM and ANQGSEA.